The 10 T cell receptor beta chains presented below share a single source sample, sequenced in a study of monozygotic twins with inflammatory bowel disease. With the 5' RACE reads reprocessed, TCRdb shows one record per CDR3 protein and no DNA. The sample's table shows approximately 340,000 distinct CDR3 sequences. The specimen was blood. All receptors derive from a human donor with ulcerative colitis or Crohn's disease, or a healthy co-twin of an affected twin (not recorded which).

This chain uses TRBV30 with TRBJ2-7. Germline lookup yields CDR1 GTSNPN and CDR2 SVGIG (reference sequence). There are 14 residues in the CDR3. CDR3 residues: CAWSGGLGSYEQYF.

The genes are TRBV28 and TRBJ2-1; the D call of TRBD2 rests on TCRdb alone, since no DNA is present to check it. Germline V gene data show CDR1 as MDHEN and CDR2 as SYDVKM. CDR3 length: 16 residues. The CDR3 loop is CASSLGGGERGNEQFF. Based on the CDR3 plus reference TRBV28 and TRBJ2-1, the full variable domain is DVKVTQSSRYLVKRTGEKVFLECVQDMDHENMFWYRQDPGLGLRLIYFSYDVKMKEKGDIPEGYSVSREKKERFSLILESASTNQTSMYLCASSLGGGERGNEQFFGPGTRLTVL.

The rearrangement joins TRBV6-1 to TRBJ2-2; TCRdb's D gene call, TRBD2, goes unchecked for lack of DNA. The CDR3 is 15 amino acids. The germline V gene has CDR1 MNHNS and CDR2 SASEGT. The CDR3 reads CASSRKGPNTGELFF.

The chain joins TRBV14 to TRBJ1-1. Per the germline V gene, CDR1 is SGHDN and CDR2 is FVKESK. This CDR3 region has 12 residues. The CDR3 loop reads CASSQRAARAFF.

The genes are TRBV5-1 and TRBJ2-7. In germline, CDR1 is SGHRS, CDR2 YFSETQ. The CDR3 covers 13 residues. The CDR3 is CASSFQTSGEQYF.

The V call is TRBV20-1, the J call TRBJ2-7; TCRdb calls TRBD1, which cannot be checked without DNA. CDR1 DFQATT and CDR2 SNEGSKA come from the germline V gene (reference sequence). The CDR3 length is 13 residues. The CDR3 loop is CSAGTPSPYEQYF.

The chain couples TRBV25-1 to TRBJ2-7; without DNA, the TCRdb call of TRBD1 cannot be checked. Germline lookup yields CDR1 MGHDK and CDR2 SYGVNS. CDR3 length: 16 residues. CDR3 region: CASSPVGQGRTDEQYF.

The gene calls are TRBV11-2 and TRBJ2-1. The CDR3 contains 18 residues. Germline CDR1 and CDR2: SGHAT and FQNNGV. This CDR3 is CASSFDGHSTSSYNEQFF.

The V and J genes are TRBV19 and TRBJ2-3; the TRBD2 assignment by TCRdb is unverifiable without DNA. Germline lookup yields CDR1 LNHDA and CDR2 SQIVND (reference sequence). This CDR3 region has 13 residues. CDR3 residues: CASSMREVDTQYF. Full variable domain (outside the CDR3, taken from reference TRBV19 and TRBJ2-3): DGGITQSPKYLFRKEGQNVTLSCEQNLNHDAMYWYRQDPGQGLRLIYYSQIVNDFQKGDIAEGYSVSREKKESFPLTVTSAQKNPTAFYLCASSMREVDTQYFGPGTRLTVL.

This chain uses TRBV12-3 or TRBV12-4 with TRBJ2-4; TCRdb proposes TRBD1, but this gene call is untestable without DNA. The CDR3 extends over 16 amino acids. CDR3 region: CASSLDTLVAKDIQYF.